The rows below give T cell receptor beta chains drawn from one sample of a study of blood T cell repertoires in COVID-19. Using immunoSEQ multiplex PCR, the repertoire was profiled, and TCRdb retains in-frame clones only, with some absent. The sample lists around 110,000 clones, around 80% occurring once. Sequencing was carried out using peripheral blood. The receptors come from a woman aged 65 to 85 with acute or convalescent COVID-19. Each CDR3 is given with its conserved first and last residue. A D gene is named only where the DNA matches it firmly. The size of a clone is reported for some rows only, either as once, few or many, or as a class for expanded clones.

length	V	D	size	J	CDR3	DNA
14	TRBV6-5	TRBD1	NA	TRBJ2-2	CASRTGANTGELFF	TGTGCCAGTCGGACAGGGGCTAACACCGGGGAGCTGTTTTTT
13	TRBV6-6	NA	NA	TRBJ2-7	CASSYGAYYEQYF	TGTGCCAGCAGTTACGGGGCTTACTACGAGCAGTACTTC
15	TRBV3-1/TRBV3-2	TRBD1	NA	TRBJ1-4	CATSIGRDRNEKLFF	TGTGCCACTTCTATTGGGCGGGACAGAAACGAAAAACTGTTTTTT
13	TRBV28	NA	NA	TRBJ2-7	CASSLWGVSEQYF	TGTGCCAGCAGTTTATGGGGCGTCTCAGAGCAGTACTTC
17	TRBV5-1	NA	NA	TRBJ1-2	CASSLEPPGGRNYGYTF	TGCGCCAGCAGCTTGGAGCCCCCGGGGGGCAGAAACTATGGCTACACCTTC
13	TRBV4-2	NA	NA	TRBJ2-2	CASSQGRDGELFF	TGTGCCAGCAGCCAAGGGCGGGACGGGGAGCTGTTTTTT
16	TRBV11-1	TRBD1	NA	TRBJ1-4	CASSSGQGATNEKLFF	TGTGCCAGCAGCTCGGGACAGGGTGCAACTAATGAAAAACTGTTTTTT
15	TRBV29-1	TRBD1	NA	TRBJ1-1	CSVGHFTGGDTEAFF	TGCAGCGTCGGGCATTTCACAGGGGGCGACACTGAAGCTTTCTTT
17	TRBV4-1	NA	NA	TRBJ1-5	CASSQDGSQTSNQPQHF	TGCGCCAGCAGCCAAGATGGTTCCCAGACTTCCAATCAGCCCCAGCATTTT
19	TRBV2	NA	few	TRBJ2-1	CASSEGGGRSMSSYNEQFF	TGTGCCAGCAGTGAAGGCGGGGGCCGTTCCATGAGCTCCTACAATGAGCAGTTCTTC
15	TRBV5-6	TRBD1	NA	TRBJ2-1	CASSSRARDSAFYFF	TGTGCCAGCAGCTCCCGCGCCCGGGACAGTGCCTTCTATTTCTTC
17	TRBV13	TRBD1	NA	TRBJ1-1	CASSSGRPGQGAVGAFF	TGTGCCAGCAGCTCCGGAAGACCGGGACAGGGGGCTGTGGGAGCTTTCTTT
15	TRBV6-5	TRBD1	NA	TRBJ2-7	CASSYRDRGLYEQYF	TGTGCCAGCAGTTACCGGGACAGGGGGTTGTACGAGCAGTACTTC
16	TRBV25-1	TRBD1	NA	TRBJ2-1	CASSEHRDRTYNEQFF	TGTGCCAGCAGTGAACATCGGGACAGGACCTACAATGAGCAGTTCTTC
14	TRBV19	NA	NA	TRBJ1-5	CASSIGESNQPQHF	TGTGCCAGTAGTATCGGAGAGTCCAATCAGCCCCAGCATTTT
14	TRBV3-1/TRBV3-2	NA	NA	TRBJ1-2	CASRDTGQSNGYTF	TGTGCCAGCAGAGATACGGGACAATCAAATGGCTACACCTTC
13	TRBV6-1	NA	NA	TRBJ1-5	CASSEGRDQPQHF	TGTGCCAGCAGTGAGGGCAGGGATCAGCCCCAGCATTTT
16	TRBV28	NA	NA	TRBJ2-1	CASSLWTALTYNEQFF	TGTGCCAGCAGTTTATGGACAGCCCTTACCTACAATGAGCAGTTCTTC
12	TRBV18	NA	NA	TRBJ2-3	CASSQLGDTQYF	TGTGCCAGCTCACAACTTGGAGATACGCAGTATTTT
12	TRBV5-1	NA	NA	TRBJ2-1	CASSLTRNEQFF	TGCGCCAGCAGCTTAACGAGAAATGAGCAGTTCTTC
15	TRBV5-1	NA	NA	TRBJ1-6	CASSLGTVESSPLHF	TGCGCCAGCAGCTTGGGGACAGTGGAGAGTTCACCCCTCCACTTT
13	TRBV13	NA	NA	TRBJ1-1	CASSLGMNTEAFF	TGTGCCAGCAGCCTGGGCATGAACACTGAAGCTTTCTTT
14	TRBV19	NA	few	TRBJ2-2	CASSIRGAGGELFF	TGTGCCAGTAGTATCCGGGGAGCCGGAGGGGAGCTGTTTTTT
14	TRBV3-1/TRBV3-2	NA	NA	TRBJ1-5	CASSGASSNQPQHF	TGTGCCAGCAGCGGGGCGAGTAGCAATCAGCCCCAGCATTTT
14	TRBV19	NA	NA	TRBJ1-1	CASSFREANTEAFF	TGTGCCAGTAGTTTCCGAGAGGCAAACACTGAAGCTTTCTTT
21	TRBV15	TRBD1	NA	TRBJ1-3	CATSKPRGDREDTSSGNTIYF	TGTGCCACCAGCAAACCTCGGGGGGACAGGGAGGACACTAGCTCTGGAAACACCATATATTTT
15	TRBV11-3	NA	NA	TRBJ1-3	CASSLGPAPGNTIYF	TGTGCCAGCAGCTTAGGGCCCGCACCTGGAAACACCATATATTTT
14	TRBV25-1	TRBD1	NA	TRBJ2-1	CASSKNWDSNEQFF	TGTGCCAGCAGCAAAAACTGGGACAGCAATGAGCAGTTCTTC
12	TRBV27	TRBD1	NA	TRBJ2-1	CASGYRGGEQFF	TGTGCCAGCGGGTACAGGGGCGGTGAGCAGTTCTTC
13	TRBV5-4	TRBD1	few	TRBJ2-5	CASSYRGLETQYF	TGTGCCAGCAGCTACAGGGGATTAGAGACCCAGTACTTC
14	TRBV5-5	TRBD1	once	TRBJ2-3	CASRRDRDTDTQYF	TGTGCCAGCAGGCGGGACAGGGACACAGATACGCAGTATTTT
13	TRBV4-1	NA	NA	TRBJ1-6	CASSRQYNSPLHF	TGCGCCAGCAGTCGACAGTATAATTCACCCCTCCACTTT
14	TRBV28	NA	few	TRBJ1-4	CASSSKAGNEKLFF	TGTGCCAGCAGTTCAAAGGCGGGGAATGAAAAACTGTTTTTT
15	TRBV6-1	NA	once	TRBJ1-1	CASSDPAGAYTEAFF	TGTGCCAGCAGTGACCCGGCGGGGGCCTACACTGAAGCTTTCTTT
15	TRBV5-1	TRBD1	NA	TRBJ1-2	CASSRRQGAVDGYTF	TGCGCCAGCAGCCGAAGACAGGGGGCGGTAGATGGCTACACCTTC
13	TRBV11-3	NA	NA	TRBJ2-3	CASSPGPLRAQYF	TGTGCCAGCAGCCCCGGCCCCCTCAGGGCTCAGTATTTT
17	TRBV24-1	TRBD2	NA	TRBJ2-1	CATSDSQAGGYYNEQFF	TGTGCCACCAGTGATTCTCAAGCGGGAGGCTACTACAATGAGCAGTTCTTC
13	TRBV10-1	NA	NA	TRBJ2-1	CASSTTDYNEQFF	TGCGCCAGCAGTACGACAGATTACAATGAGCAGTTCTTC
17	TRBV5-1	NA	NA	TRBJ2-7	CASSLGRIFRGPYEQYF	TGCGCCAGCAGCTTGGGTAGAATCTTCCGCGGGCCCTACGAGCAGTACTTC
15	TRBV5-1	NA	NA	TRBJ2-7	CASSPDRTRSYEQYF	TGCGCCAGCAGCCCCGACCGGACTCGGTCCTACGAGCAGTACTTC
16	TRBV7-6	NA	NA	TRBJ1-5	CASSLGTGESNQPQHF	TGTGCCAGCAGCTTAGGGACGGGGGAAAGCAATCAGCCCCAGCATTTT
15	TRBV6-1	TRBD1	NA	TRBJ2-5	CASSEGDRNQETQYF	TGTGCCAGCAGTGAAGGGGACAGGAACCAAGAGACCCAGTACTTC
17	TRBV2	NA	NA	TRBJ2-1	CASKREVVDSSYNEQFF	TGTGCCAGCAAACGAGAAGTAGTAGACAGCTCCTACAATGAGCAGTTCTTC
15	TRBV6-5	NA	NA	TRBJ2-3	CAIGEHRTGTDTQYF	TGTGCGATTGGGGAGCACCGAACAGGCACAGATACGCAGTATTTT
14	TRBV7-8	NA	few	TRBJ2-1	CASSLHEGRDEQFF	TGTGCCAGCAGCTTACACGAGGGTAGAGATGAGCAGTTCTTC
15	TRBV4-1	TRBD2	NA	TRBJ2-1	CASSQLGRVNFEQFF	TGCGCCAGCAGCCAACTCGGGAGGGTGAACTTTGAGCAGTTCTTC
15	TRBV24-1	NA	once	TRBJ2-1	CATSDRQVSYNEQFF	TGTGCCACCAGTGATCGACAGGTCTCCTACAATGAGCAGTTCTTC
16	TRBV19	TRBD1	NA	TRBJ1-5	CASSKIPGQGRQPQHF	TGTGCCAGTAGTAAGATCCCCGGACAGGGTCGTCAGCCCCAGCATTTT
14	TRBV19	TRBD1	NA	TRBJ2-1	CASSRTGTPNEQFF	TGTGCCAGTAGTAGGACAGGTACCCCCAATGAGCAGTTCTTC